This T cell receptor beta chain is from a study of regulatory T cells in long-lasting Graves disease. Relying on iRepertoire HTBI primers and Arm-PCR of CDR3 regions, the team built TCR beta libraries. Using its own MiXCR run on the multiplex PCR reads, TCRdb lists one record per CDR3 protein. Seen here are hundreds of thousands of distinct CDR3 sequences, 15% to 20% observed once, and the top ten hold approximately 25%. This CDR3 comprises 16 residues. Germline-derived CDR1 and CDR2 are MNHEY and SMNVEV (reference sequence). Time point in this sample: newly diagnosed GD, antithyroid drugs for less than 3 months. The TCR library was prepared using RNA isolated from PBMCs. This clonotype came up a few times. The germline gene is not matched at one end of the junction; a read error may be the cause. The sample was also linked to a second study, of T cells in Graves' hyperthyroidism and ophthalmopathy.

The chain has TRBV27 and TRBJ1-3; D is unresolved. The sequence was collected from a woman aged 35-65 years with Graves disease. Sequences were derived from peripheral blood mononuclear cells (PBMCs), sampled at new diagnosis, from a patient treated with antithyroid drugs. The CDR3 nucleotides are TGTGCCATCAGTGCCACTACAGTTCTCCCTGGAAACACCATATATTTT. Protein: CAISATTVLPGNTIYF.